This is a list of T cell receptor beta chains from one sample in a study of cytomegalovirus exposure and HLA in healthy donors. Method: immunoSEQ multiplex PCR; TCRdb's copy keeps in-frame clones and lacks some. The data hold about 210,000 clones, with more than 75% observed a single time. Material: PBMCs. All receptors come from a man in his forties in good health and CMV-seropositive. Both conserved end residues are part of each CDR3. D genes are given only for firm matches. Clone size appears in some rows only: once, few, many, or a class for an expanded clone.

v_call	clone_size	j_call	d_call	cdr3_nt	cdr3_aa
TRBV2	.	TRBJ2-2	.	TGTGCCAGCAGAGTACAGGTCTCCGGGGAGCTGTTTTTT	CASRVQVSGELFF
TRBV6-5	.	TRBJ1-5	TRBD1	TGTGCCAGCAAATGGGACAGGGGGCAGCCCCAGCATTTT	CASKWDRGQPQHF
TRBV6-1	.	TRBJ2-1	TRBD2	TGTGCCAGCAGTGAAGGAGGATTCGGGACTAGGAGCTCCTACAATGAGCAGTTCTTC	CASSEGGFGTRSSYNEQFF
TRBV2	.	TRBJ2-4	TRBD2	TGTGCCAGCAGTGACTGGGGACTAGCGGAGAAAAACATTCAGTACTTC	CASSDWGLAEKNIQYF
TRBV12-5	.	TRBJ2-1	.	TGTGCTAGTGAAGAGGCAGGGGGGTACAATGAGCAGTTCTTC	CASEEAGGYNEQFF
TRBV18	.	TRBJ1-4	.	TGTGCCAGCTCACTCGAACTGGAAAAACTGTTTTTT	CASSLELEKLFF
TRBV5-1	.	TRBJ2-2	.	TGCGCCAGCAGCTTGGTAGGGGGCACCGGGGAGCTGTTTTTT	CASSLVGGTGELFF
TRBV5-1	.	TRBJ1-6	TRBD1	TGCGCCAGCAGTTCGACCCGACAGGGGGCTTCGGGAAATTCACCCCTCCACTTT	CASSSTRQGASGNSPLHF
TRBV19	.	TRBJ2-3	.	TGTGCCAGTAGACAGTCCACAGATACGCAGTATTTT	CASRQSTDTQYF
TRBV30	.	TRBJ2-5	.	TGTGCCTGGAGGGACAGTCAAGAGACCCAGTACTTC	CAWRDSQETQYF
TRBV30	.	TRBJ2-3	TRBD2	TGTGCTTGGACTAGCGGGTTGAGCACAGATACGCAGTATTTT	CAWTSGLSTDTQYF
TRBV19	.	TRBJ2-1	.	TGTGCCAGTAGGAGTAGCCGAACCAGATACAATGAGCAGTTCTTC	CASRSSRTRYNEQFF
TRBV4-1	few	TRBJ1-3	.	TGCGCCAGCAGCCATGCCACCGCACGAGGAGGAAACACCATATATTTT	CASSHATARGGNTIYF
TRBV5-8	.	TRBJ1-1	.	TGTGCCAGCAGCCGTCCGGGTGAAGCTTTCTTT	CASSRPGEAFF
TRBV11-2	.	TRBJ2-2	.	TGTGCCAGCAGCTCAGGGGTATCCGGGGAGCTGTTTTTT	CASSSGVSGELFF
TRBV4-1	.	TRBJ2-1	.	TGCGCCAGCAGCCAAGAAGCAGGGGCAGGATACAATGAGCAGTTCTTC	CASSQEAGAGYNEQFF
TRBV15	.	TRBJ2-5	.	TGTGCCACCAGCTCCCGAGGGGCTAGCGAACAAGAGACCCAGTACTTC	CATSSRGASEQETQYF
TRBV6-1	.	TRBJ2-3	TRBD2	TGTGCCAGCAGTGACCTAAAGACTAGCGGAGGCACAGATACGCAGTATTTT	CASSDLKTSGGTDTQYF
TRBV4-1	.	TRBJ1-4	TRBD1	TGCGCCAGCAGCCAAGTCGAGGGGGCTGATGAAAAACTGTTTTTT	CASSQVEGADEKLFF
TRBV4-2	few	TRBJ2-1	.	TGTGCCAGCAGCCAAGAAGGAAGCGTCGTGGTCTATGAGCAGTTCTTC	CASSQEGSVVVYEQFF
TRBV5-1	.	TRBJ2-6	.	TGCGCCAGCAGCTCATGGAGGTCGGGAAGCTCTGGGGCCAACGTCCTGACTTTC	CASSSWRSGSSGANVLTF
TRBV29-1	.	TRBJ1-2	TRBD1	TGCAGCGGCCGGGACAGGGCGTATGGCTACACCTTC	CSGRDRAYGYTF
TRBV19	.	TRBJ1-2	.	TGTGCCAGTAGTAGGGTAGATGACAGACGCTACACCTTC	CASSRVDDRRYTF
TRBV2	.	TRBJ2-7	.	TGTGCCAGCAGTGAGGGCCCCTACGAGCAGTACTTC	CASSEGPYEQYF
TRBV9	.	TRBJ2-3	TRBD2	TGTGCCAGCAGCGTAGACGGGAGACTAGCGGGCTTAACCACAGATACGCAGTATTTT	CASSVDGRLAGLTTDTQYF
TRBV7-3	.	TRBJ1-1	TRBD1	TGTGCCAGCAGCGCTAGACAGGGGGAGAACACTGAAGCTTTCTTT	CASSARQGENTEAFF
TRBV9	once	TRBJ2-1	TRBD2	TGTGCCAGCAGCGAGACTAGCGGGGACAATGAGCAGTTCTTC	CASSETSGDNEQFF
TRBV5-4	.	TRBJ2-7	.	TGTGCCAGCACCCTGCGCCCGGGACTGCACGAGCAGTACTTC	CASTLRPGLHEQYF
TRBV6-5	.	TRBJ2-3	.	TGTGCCAGCAGTTACGGGCGTACTAGCACAGATACGCAGTATTTT	CASSYGRTSTDTQYF
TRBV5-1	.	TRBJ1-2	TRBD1	TGCGCCAGCAGCTTGGTGGACCGGGACAGTCATGGCTACACCTTC	CASSLVDRDSHGYTF
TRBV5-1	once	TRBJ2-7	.	TGCGCCAGCAGCACACAAGGGGGGGTAGGCTACGAGCAGTACTTC	CASSTQGGVGYEQYF
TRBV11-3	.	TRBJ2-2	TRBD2	TGTGCCAGCGGAAGTGGCGGGAGGACCGGGGAGCTGTTTTTT	CASGSGGRTGELFF
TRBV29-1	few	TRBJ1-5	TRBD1	TGCAGCGTTCTGGCAGGGGGAAATCAGCCCCAGCATTTT	CSVLAGGNQPQHF
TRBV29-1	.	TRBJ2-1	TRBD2	TGCAGCGCGGCTAGCGGGAGGAATGAGCAGTTCTTC	CSAASGRNEQFF
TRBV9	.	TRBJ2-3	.	TGTGCCAGCAGCGTAGAAGTGGAGGGTAGGGATACGCAGTATTTT	CASSVEVEGRDTQYF
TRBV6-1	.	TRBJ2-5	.	TGTGCCAGCAGTCCACCAGGGGTAATTGAAGAGACCCAGTACTTC	CASSPPGVIEETQYF
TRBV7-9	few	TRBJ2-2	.	TGTGCCAGCACGGTCAGCGGCACCGGGGAGCTGTTTTTT	CASTVSGTGELFF
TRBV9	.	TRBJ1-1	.	TGTGCCAGCAGCGCCTTAACTGGGCTGGAAGCTTTCTTT	CASSALTGLEAFF
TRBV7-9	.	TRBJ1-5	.	TGTGCCAGCAGCTTAGGGTGGGAGGAGCCCCAGCATTTT	CASSLGWEEPQHF
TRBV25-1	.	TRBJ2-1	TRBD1	TGTGCCAGCAGTGATTTCCAGGGGGCTGACTACAATGAGCAGTTCTTC	CASSDFQGADYNEQFF
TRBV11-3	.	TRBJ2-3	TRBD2	TGTGCCAGCAGCAAGACTAGCGGGACGAGCACAGATACGCAGTATTTT	CASSKTSGTSTDTQYF
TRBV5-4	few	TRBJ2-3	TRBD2	TGTGCCAGCAGCTTCTTTAGCGGGAGGCACACAGATACGCAGTATTTT	CASSFFSGRHTDTQYF